What follows is one T cell receptor beta chain and its context. The data were produced by immunoSEQ multiplex PCR, yet TCRdb's version contains in-frame clones alone and is incomplete. Of roughly 33,000 clones detected, 88% appear once; the ten largest clones hold around 4.2%. The data stem from a study of T cells in localized non-small cell lung cancer. Per germline, CDR1 SGHTA and CDR2 FQGTGA. V was clipped by 8 bases and J by 4 bases, with 17 bases between them. This CDR3 region has 14 residues. The chain employs TRBV7-3 and TRBJ2-5, with D possibly being TRBD1 (6 bases). The sequenced sample was peripheral blood, obtained before any cancer treatment. The sequence was obtained from a woman aged 40-69 years with stage I lung adenocarcinoma. Here the CDR3 DNA reads TGTGCCAGCGCCTCACAGGGTACTCTAGAGACCCAGTACTTC. Encoded protein: CASASQGTLETQYF.